This record looks at one T cell receptor beta chain sequence and its context. Its antigen remains unidentified. The length of the CDR3 is 16 residues. Trimming took 5 bases from V and 4 from J, leaving 20 bases between them. The source of the sample is a study of T cell repertoires in cytomegalovirus infection. TCRdb fed the reads into MiXCR, producing one record per CDR3 protein. This sample carries just over 450,000 distinct CDR3 sequences, 40% to 50% of them seen once, and the ten largest clones take roughly two fifths. Study results and limitations: In two of eight donors, the top clonotype was HLA-C-restricted CMV-specific.

The starting material was cultured PBMCs, obtained from culture after CMV antigen stimulation. The chain recombines TRBV12-3 or TRBV12-4 with TRBJ1-2; D perhaps matches TRBD1 (5 bases). The receptor was isolated from a human donor in good health (CMV status not recorded). Some clones in this sample may be carry-over from other donors' samples. The CDR3 protein is CASSTPIRGDGYGYTF. The CDR3 DNA is TGTGCCAGCAGTACCCCCATTAGGGGAGATGGCTATGGCTACACCTTC.